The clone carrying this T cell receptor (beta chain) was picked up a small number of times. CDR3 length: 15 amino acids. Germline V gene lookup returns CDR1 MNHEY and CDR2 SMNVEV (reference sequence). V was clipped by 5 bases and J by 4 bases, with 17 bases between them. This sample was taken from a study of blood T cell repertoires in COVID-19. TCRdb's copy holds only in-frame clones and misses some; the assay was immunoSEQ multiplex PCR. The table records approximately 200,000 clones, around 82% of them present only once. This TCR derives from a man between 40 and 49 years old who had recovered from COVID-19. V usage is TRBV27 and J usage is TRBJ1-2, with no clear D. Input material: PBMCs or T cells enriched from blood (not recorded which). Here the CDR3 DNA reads TGTGCCAGCAGTGTTCGGGTCCCGGAGATCTATGGCTACACCTTC. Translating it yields CASSVRVPEIYGYTF.